The 23 T cell receptor beta chains below were found in one sample sequenced in a study of shared clonotypes between healthy human individuals. The method was immunoSEQ multiplex PCR; TCRdb's version includes in-frame clones alone and lacks a portion of them. The repertoire includes around 2.5 million clones, approximately 93% of them detected once, and about 0.34% sits in the top ten. The sample comprised naive CD4+ T cells from PBMCs. Documented subset: CD45RA+ positively selected. Receptor source: a man aged 18 to 30 in good health. Some clones in this sample may be carry-over from other donors' samples.

This clone came up a few times. CDR3 nucleotide sequence: TGCGCCAGCAGCTTCTCAGCGGACACTGAAGCTTTCTTT. It specifies CASSFSADTEAFF. The V call is TRBV5-1, the J call TRBJ1-1; no definite D call. The CDR3 has 13 amino acids. Deletions cut 2 bases from V and 3 bases from J, with 8 bases between. Germline V gene data show CDR1 as SGHRS and CDR2 as YFSETQ.

This chain links TRBV7-3 with TRBJ2-1, with 9 bases that match TRBD1. Germline lookup yields CDR1 SGHTA and CDR2 FQGTGA. The CDR3 runs to 15 residues. The trim removed 3 bases at V and 6 bases at J, leaving 6 bases unmatched. Here the CDR3 reads CASSLRTGEGNEQFF. The CDR3 DNA is TGTGCCAGCAGCTTGAGGACAGGGGAGGGCAATGAGCAGTTCTTC.

This chain joins TRBV2 and TRBJ2-5; TRBD1 matches 8 bases. The germline V gene encodes CDR1 SNHLY and CDR2 FYNNEI. The CDR3 has 15 residues. Trimming at V came to 5 bases and at J to 1 base, leaving 6 bases not matched to a gene. CDR3 coding DNA: TGTGCCAGCAGTCTCGACAGGGGCAGCCAAGAGACCCAGTACTTC. Translating it yields CASSLDRGSQETQYF. Using reference TRBV2 and TRBJ2-5 for the parts outside the CDR3, the full variable domain is EPEVTQTPSHQVTQMGQEVILRCVPISNHLYFYWYRQILGQKVEFLVSFYNNEISEKSEIFDDQFSVERPDGSNFTLKIRSTKLEDSAMYFCASSLDRGSQETQYFGPGTRLLVL.

V and J are TRBV7-2 and TRBJ1-5, with a tentative D call TRBD1 (6 bases). Germline V gene lookup returns CDR1 SGHTA and CDR2 FQGNSA. V lost 6 bases, J lost 9 bases, and 21 bases lay in between. CDR3 length equals 15 residues. In nucleotides, the CDR3 is TGTGCCAGCAGACAACAAGCCAGGGGAGGAGGGCCCCAGCATTTT. Its protein product is CASRQQARGGGPQHF.

The genes are TRBV28 and TRBJ2-1; TRBD1 matches 10 bases. Germline V gene lookup returns CDR1 MDHEN and CDR2 SYDVKM. This CDR3 is built from 16 residues. V gave up 2 bases and J gave up 7 bases; unmatched junction bases: 8. CDR3 DNA sequence: TGTGCCAGCAGTTTACTGGGACAGGGGACGGGAAATGAGCAGTTCTTC. This encodes CASSLLGQGTGNEQFF.

The rearrangement joins TRBV28 to TRBJ2-7; D assignment may be TRBD1 or TRBD2 (5 bases each). Germline values: CDR1 MDHEN, CDR2 SYDVKM. The CDR3 extends over 12 amino acids. Trimming removed 8 bases from V and 3 bases from J, with 11 bases in between. The CDR3 loop is CASVRDDYEQYF. CDR3 DNA: TGTGCCAGCGTCAGGGACGACTACGAGCAGTACTTC.

This chain uses TRBV10-3 with TRBJ2-7; 10 bases fit TRBD2. Unmatched junction bases numbered 8, after V lost 7 bases and J lost 2 bases. The CDR3 loop spans 15 amino acids. CDR1 and CDR2 (germline): ENHRY, SYGVKD. In DNA, the CDR3 is TGTGCCATCAAATTAGGACTAGCGGATGCCTACGAGCAGTACTTC. Protein sequence: CAIKLGLADAYEQYF.

The genes are TRBV5-6 and TRBJ2-5; D is unclear. The V end lost 2 bases, the J end lost 5 bases, and 10 bases lay between the germline ends. CDR1 and CDR2 from the germline V gene are SGHDT and YYEEEE. The CDR3 is 13 residues long. The chain's CDR3 is CASSFANSETQYF. In DNA form, the CDR3 reads TGTGCCAGCAGCTTCGCCAATTCGGAGACCCAGTACTTC.

The chain links TRBV7-2 to TRBJ2-5; 9 bases map to TRBD1. Germline V CDR1 and CDR2: SGHTA, FQGNSA. The CDR3 length is 16 residues. The V and J ends lost 6 bases and 4 bases, in that order; junction bases with no gene match: 12. CDR3 DNA: TGTGCCAGCAGATCCCAAGGGACAGGGCCGGGAGAGACCCAGTACTTC. Amino acid sequence: CASRSQGTGPGETQYF.

The chain links TRBV6-5 to TRBJ2-7; TRBD2 aligns across 7 bases. From germline, CDR1 is MNHEY and CDR2 SVGAGI. Trimming removed 0 bases from V and 5 bases from J; junction bases left unmatched: 7. This CDR3 contains 15 residues. This chain's CDR3 is CASSYSMGGVDEQYF. The CDR3 coding sequence is TGTGCCAGCAGTTACTCGATGGGGGGGGTCGACGAGCAGTACTTC.

V gene TRBV4-1 combines with J gene TRBJ1-1; D uncertain. This CDR3 is built from 15 residues. Germline-derived CDR1 and CDR2 are MGHRA and YSYEKL. V was trimmed by 0 bases and J by 5 bases, leaving 13 bases between them. In DNA, the CDR3 is TGCGCCAGCAGCCAAGATATAAGAGCGGGTACTGAAGCTTTCTTT. Translation: CASSQDIRAGTEAFF.

The chain recombines TRBV14 with TRBJ2-1; D is undetermined. The germline gives CDR1 SGHDN, CDR2 FVKESK. Trimming pared 7 bases from V and 4 bases from J, leaving 11 bases between. This CDR3 region has 13 residues. The CDR3 protein is CASKGPRYNEQFF. The CDR3 DNA reads as TGTGCCAGCAAAGGGCCACGATACAATGAGCAGTTCTTC.

Concerning this clone: Additional DNA sequences in this sample encode the identical CDR3. This chain uses TRBV5-1 with TRBJ2-7; unclear D gene. CDR1 and CDR2 from the germline V gene are SGHRS and YFSETQ. The CDR3 consists of 14 residues. V dropped 0 bases and J dropped 0 bases, with 7 bases sitting between them. The CDR3 DNA reads TGCGCCAGCAGCTTGGGCAGGAGCTCCTACGAGCAGTACTTC. Translation: CASSLGRSSYEQYF. Complete variable domain (other parts from reference TRBV5-1 and TRBJ2-7): KAGVTQTPRYLIKTRGQQVTLSCSPISGHRSVSWYQQTPGQGLQFLFEYFSETQRNKGNFPGRFSGRQFSNSRSEMNVSTLELGDSALYLCASSLGRSSYEQYFGPGTRLTVT.

The rearrangement links TRBV5-1 to TRBJ2-3; 7 nucleotides match TRBD2. The length of the CDR3 is 17 residues. With V trimmed by 4 bases and J by 4 bases, 15 bases remained unmatched. CDR1 is SGHRS, CDR2 YFSETQ, per germline. The CDR3 DNA reads as TGCGCCAGCAGCGCCGTTCCCGCGCGGGAGCTATCAGATACGCAGTATTTT. Amino acid sequence: CASSAVPARELSDTQYF.

The CDR3 DNA reads as TGTGCCAGCAGCTTCTACGGGGGCGCGAGGAATGAGCAGTTCTTC. It translates to CASSFYGGARNEQFF. J is TRBJ2-1 and V is TRBV11-1; possibly TRBD1 or TRBD2 for D (6 bases each). V lost 3 bases to trimming and J lost 7 bases, with 16 bases between them. Per the germline V gene, CDR1 is SGHAT and CDR2 is FQDESV (reference sequence). The CDR3 has 15 amino acids.

This chain links TRBV28 with TRBJ1-1; D perhaps matches TRBD1 (6 bases). The V end was cut by 10 bases, the J end by 5 bases, with 14 bases between. This CDR3 is built from 12 residues. From germline, CDR1 is MDHEN and CDR2 SYDVKM. The CDR3 loop is CATRQVGTEAFF. In DNA form, the CDR3 reads TGTGCCACCCGACAGGTGGGGACTGAAGCTTTCTTT.

V and J are TRBV5-4 and TRBJ2-7; 7 nucleotides match TRBD2. J lost 5 bases, V lost 0 bases, and 14 bases had no gene match. The germline V gene encodes CDR1 SGHNT and CDR2 YYREEE (reference sequence). The CDR3 loop spans 17 amino acids. The CDR3: CASSLGPFSGTHHEQYF. In DNA, the CDR3 is TGTGCCAGCAGCTTGGGACCCTTCAGCGGGACCCACCACGAGCAGTACTTC.

The CDR3 region has the DNA TGTGCCAGCAGCTCGCACAGGGGGCCGTCTTTATCCTACGAGCAGTACTTC. It codes for CASSSHRGPSLSYEQYF. The chain carries TRBV11-2 and TRBJ2-7; 9 positions match TRBD1. The ends lost 4 bases at V and 1 base at J; junction bases unmatched: 11. Germline CDR1 and CDR2: SGHAT and FQNNGV. The CDR3 covers 17 residues.

V gene TRBV5-4 combines with J gene TRBJ2-5, with D unresolved. The CDR3 consists of 15 residues. CDR1 and CDR2 (germline): SGHNT, YYREEE (reference sequence). Trimming cost V 4 bases and J 4 bases, with 17 bases left between them. Here the CDR3 DNA reads TGTGCCAGCAGCGGGGATGACGTTTATGCAGAGACCCAGTACTTC. The encoded protein is CASSGDDVYAETQYF.

The rearrangement uses TRBV2 and TRBJ2-7; tentatively, D is TRBD1 (5 bases). CDR3 length: 14 amino acids. Trimming took 4 bases from V and 2 from J, leaving 12 bases between them. CDR1 is SNHLY and CDR2 is FYNNEI in the germline V gene. The CDR3 nucleotides are TGTGCCAGCAGTGGACAGCTTGGTACCTACGAGCAGTACTTC. It is translated as CASSGQLGTYEQYF.

This clone was counted a single time. This rearrangement joins TRBV6-6 to TRBJ2-7; 13 bases are a match to TRBD2. V shed 6 bases, J shed 2 bases, and the junction held 4 bases outside the gene matches. The V gene's germline CDR1 is MNHNY and CDR2 SVGAGI (reference sequence). CDR3 size: 15 residues. The CDR3 loop reads CASRTGLAGAYEQYF. The CDR3, as DNA: TGTGCCAGCAGGACAGGACTAGCGGGAGCCTACGAGCAGTACTTC.

V and J are TRBV7-3 and TRBJ2-2, with a possible D match to TRBD1 (5 bases). There are 16 residues in the CDR3. The V end was cut by 2 bases, the J end by 0 bases, with 10 bases between. CDR1 and CDR2 (germline): SGHTA, FQGTGA. The CDR3 DNA sequence: TGTGCCAGCAGCTTACAGGGTCAAGCGAACACCGGGGAGCTGTTTTTT. It translates to CASSLQGQANTGELFF.

As concerns this clone: This same CDR3 is encoded by further DNA sequences in the sample. The chain links TRBV9 to TRBJ1-2; weak D call: TRBD1 (5 bases). Germline V gene sequence: CDR1 SGDLS, CDR2 YYNGEE. The CDR3 contains 14 residues. V lost 0 bases, J lost 2 bases, and 8 bases lay in between. For the CDR3, the DNA is TGTGCCAGCAGCGTAGGCGGACAAAACTATGGCTACACCTTC. Translating it yields CASSVGGQNYGYTF.